The T cell receptor (beta chain) under discussion was sequenced for a study of PD-1 blockade in classical Hodgkin lymphoma. Documented time point: cycle 4 day 1 (C4D1), after 5 to 7 weeks of nivolumab. Relapses following autologous stem cell transplantation were seen in all patients, with brentuximab vedotin exposure varying. From thawed PBMCs, CD4+ T cells were purified using magnetic negative selection. Using immunoSEQ multiplex PCR, the repertoire was profiled, and TCRdb retains in-frame clones only, with some absent. The profile shows 25,000 to 35,000 clones, 85% to 90% of them singletons. CDR1 and CDR2 from the germline V gene are SNHLY and FYNNEI. This CDR3 has 12 residues. The V end was cut by 1 base, the J end by 7 bases, with 5 bases between.

The material sequenced was CD4+ T cells from blood, taken before the fourth cycle of nivolumab. The receptor was isolated from a human donor with classical Hodgkin lymphoma. The chain recombines TRBV2 with TRBJ1-5; possible D gene TRBD1, 5 bases. The CDR3 DNA reads as TGTGCCAGCAGTGAAGGGGGGCAGCCCCAGCATTTT. Protein sequence: CASSEGGQPQHF.